This passage covers 6 T cell receptor beta chains from one sample sequenced in a study of regulatory T cells in long-lasting Graves disease listed by TCRdb under 2021. The sample's time point label, decoded: newly diagnosed GD, antithyroid drugs for less than 3 months. For both TCR sequencing and RNA sequencing, RNA was extracted from PBMCs in TRIzol. Receptor libraries were prepared by multiplex PCR. Sequencing took place on an Illumina HiSeq 4000. TCR beta libraries were built with iRepertoire HTBI primers and Arm-PCR amplification of CDR3 regions. TCRdb trimmed the raw reads at Q25, called clones with MiXCR and kept productive beta chains. Rows merge per CDR3 protein into single entries with the most common DNA and genes. The sample table contains about 500,000 distinct CDR3 sequences; only one count was recorded for about 12% of them. Almost 9% of the sample is held by the ten biggest clonotypes.

The sample also formed part of further work on T cells in Graves' hyperthyroidism and ophthalmopathy.

This specimen was peripheral blood mononuclear cells (PBMCs), taken at new diagnosis, from a patient treated with antithyroid drugs. The receptors here all came from a woman aged 25 to 39 with Graves disease. Donor details come from another sample of the same person, matched by shared clones.

This clonotype was detected ten times or more. The chain employs TRBV7-2 and TRBJ2-5; D is ambiguous. V dropped 5 bases and J dropped 5 bases, with 9 bases sitting between them. CDR3 size: 12 residues. Germline CDR1 and CDR2: SGHTA and FQGNSA. The CDR3 region is CASSRARETQYF. The DNA of the CDR3 is TGTGCCAGCAGCCGCGCGCGGGAGACCCAGTACTTC.

Ten or more counts support this clonotype. This chain links TRBV30 with TRBJ2-7, with a possible D match to TRBD2 (6 bases). This CDR3 has 16 amino acids. The V gene's germline CDR1 is GTSNPN and CDR2 SVGIG (reference sequence). With 0 bases removed from V and 0 bases from J, the gap between germline ends came to 15 bases. The CDR3 protein is CAWSVLGSGPSYEQYF. In DNA form, the CDR3 reads TGTGCCTGGAGTGTCCTCGGGAGCGGCCCCTCCTACGAGCAGTACTTC. The variable domain in full, with the rest retrieved from reference TRBV30 and TRBJ2-7, is SQTIHQWPATLVQPVGSPLSLECTVEGTSNPNLYWYRQAAGRGLQLLFYSVGIGQISSEVPQNLSASRPQDRQFILSSKKLLLSDSGFYLCAWSVLGSGPSYEQYFGPGTRLTVT.

This clonotype was seen repeatedly, ten times or more. The chain employs TRBV28 and TRBJ1-2, with 7 bases identical to TRBD1. Trimming took 6 bases from V and 3 from J; bases not matched to a gene: 7. The CDR3 contains 14 residues. Germline V gene data show CDR1 as MDHEN and CDR2 as SYDVKM. The CDR3 loop reads CASRTGTAYYGYTF. CDR3 coding DNA: TGTGCCAGCAGAACCGGGACAGCCTACTATGGCTACACCTTC.

This clonotype was seen repeatedly, ten times or more. The chain carries TRBV9 and TRBJ1-5; D gene unclear. There are 14 residues in the CDR3. The ends were cut back, 4 bases at V and 4 bases at J, with 12 bases in the middle. Germline V gene lookup returns CDR1 SGDLS and CDR2 YYNGEE. CDR3 residues: CASSSSRANQPQHF. CDR3 DNA: TGTGCCAGCAGCTCGAGTCGGGCGAATCAGCCCCAGCATTTT.

This clonotype was counted ten times or more. J is TRBJ2-7 and V is TRBV6-1, with 11 positions matching TRBD2. CDR3 length: 14 amino acids. Germline V lookup: CDR1 MNHNS, CDR2 SASEGT. With V trimmed by 6 bases and J by 0 bases, 1 base remained unmatched. CDR3 nucleotides: TGTGCCAGCAGGGGACTAGCGGCCTCCTACGAGCAGTACTTC. Protein sequence: CASRGLAASYEQYF.

This clonotype has more than one count but fewer than ten. The gene calls are TRBV9 and TRBJ2-4, with TRBD1 matching 8 bases. The V segment lost 3 bases and the J segment 0 bases; nucleotides outside the gene matches: 5. Germline V lookup: CDR1 SGDLS, CDR2 YYNGEE. The CDR3 length is 16 residues. The CDR3 is CASSAAGGLAKNIQYF. CDR3 in DNA: TGTGCCAGCAGCGCCGCAGGGGGCCTAGCCAAAAACATTCAGTACTTC.